This entry lists 9 T cell receptor beta chains sequenced from one sample in a study of shared clonotypes between healthy human individuals. Only in-frame clones appear in the TCRdb table, and some are missing; sequencing was by immunoSEQ multiplex PCR. The profile shows about 590,000 clones, over 95% of them singletons. Selected positively for CCR7 and CD45RO-negative, naive CD8 cells excluded terminally differentiated effector memory CD45RA+ cells. The sample taken for sequencing was naive CD8+ T cells sorted from blood. These receptors were taken from a woman aged 25 to 45 in good health.

This chain links TRBV2 with TRBJ2-7, with 9 nucleotides matching TRBD1. Germline CDR1 is SNHLY and CDR2 is FYNNEI. The length of the CDR3 is 15 residues. Losses at the gene ends were 3 bases for V and 5 bases for J; bases not matched to a gene: 8. The CDR3 sequence: CASSDGQGKYDEQYF. In nucleotides, the CDR3 is TGTGCCAGCAGTGATGGACAGGGGAAGTACGACGAGCAGTACTTC.

A single count supports this clone. This sequence joins TRBV27 and TRBJ2-7; possible D gene TRBD2, 7 bases. The length of the CDR3 is 14 residues. Trimming removed 3 bases at V and 6 bases at J, with 15 bases between. Germline CDR1 is MNHEY and CDR2 is SMNVEV (reference sequence). In DNA, the CDR3 is TGTGCCAGCAGTTTGACTAAGGGGGGGACCGAGCAGTACTTC. Its protein product is CASSLTKGGTEQYF.

This chain uses TRBV10-1 with TRBJ2-3, with TRBD2 matching 7 bases. Germline V gene lookup returns CDR1 WNHNN and CDR2 SYGVQD (reference sequence). J was trimmed by 0 bases and V by 4 bases; bases with no gene match: 7. This CDR3 spans 16 amino acids. The CDR3 DNA is TGCGCCAGCAGTGGCTCTCGGGACTACAGCACAGATACGCAGTATTTT. It encodes CASSGSRDYSTDTQYF.

V gene TRBV19 combines with J gene TRBJ2-7; D perhaps matches TRBD1 (5 bases). Trimming removed 7 bases at V and 0 bases at J, with 16 bases between. Per the germline V gene, CDR1 is LNHDA and CDR2 is SQIVND (reference sequence). The CDR3 sequence is 15 residues long. Written as DNA, the CDR3 is TGTGCCAGTACCCCCGGCCAGGGTAGCTCCTACGAGCAGTACTTC. It translates to CASTPGQGSSYEQYF.

V is TRBV7-6 and J is TRBJ2-1, with unresolved D. The CDR3 has 11 amino acids. CDR1 and CDR2 from the germline V gene are SGHVS and FNYEAQ. The V end was cut by 8 bases, the J end by 5 bases, with 7 bases between. The CDR3 spells CASQSNNEQFF. Here the CDR3 DNA reads TGTGCCAGCCAAAGCAACAATGAGCAGTTCTTC.

V gene TRBV28 combines with J gene TRBJ2-3; 9 bases line up with TRBD1. CDR1 is MDHEN, CDR2 SYDVKM, per germline. The J segment lost 2 bases and the V segment lost 7 bases, leaving 7 bases of the junction unmatched. This CDR3 has 15 amino acids. The CDR3 spells CASTIGQGNTDTQYF. The CDR3 DNA reads TGTGCCAGCACCATAGGACAGGGGAACACAGATACGCAGTATTTT.

The rearrangement joins TRBV7-8 to TRBJ2-5, with D uncertain. Near its end, the DNA agrees better with TRBJ2-7, so the J call may be wrong. The CDR3 is made up of 14 amino acids. CDR1 is SGHVS, CDR2 FQNEAQ, per germline. The CDR3, as DNA: TGTGCCAGCAGCTTAGATGTATTAATCTACGAGCAGTACTTC. Protein product: CASSLDVLIYEQYF.

The chain joins TRBV5-6 to TRBJ2-1, with D possibly being TRBD2 (5 bases). This CDR3 is built from 14 residues. Per germline, CDR1 SGHDT and CDR2 YYEEEE. Between the trimmed V and J ends, which lost 1 base and 8 bases, there was a span of 13 bases. The CDR3 sequence is CASSLRSGLHEQFF. The CDR3 DNA reads TGTGCCAGCAGCTTGAGAAGCGGTTTACATGAGCAGTTCTTC.

This chain connects TRBV30 to TRBJ2-7; D may be TRBD1 or TRBD2 (5 bases each). Germline CDR1 GTSNPN, CDR2 SVGIG (reference sequence). V lost 3 bases and J 3 bases, leaving 27 bases between the germline ends. The CDR3 has 18 amino acids. The CDR3 bases are TGTGCCTGGAGGAGGAGTCTGGCCGAGGGACGGGAATACTACGAGCAGTACTTC. As protein: CAWRRSLAEGREYYEQYF.